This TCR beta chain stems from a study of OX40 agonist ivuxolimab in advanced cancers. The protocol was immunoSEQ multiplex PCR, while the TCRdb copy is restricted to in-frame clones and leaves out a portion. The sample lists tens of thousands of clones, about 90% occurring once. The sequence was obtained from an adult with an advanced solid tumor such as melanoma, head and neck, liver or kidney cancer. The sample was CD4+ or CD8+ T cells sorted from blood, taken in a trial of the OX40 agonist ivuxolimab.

The CDR3 bases are TGTGCCAGCAGTTACTCGCAGGACTACTACGAGCAGTACTTC. The encoded protein is CASSYSQDYYEQYF. The V call is TRBV6-5, the J call TRBJ2-7, with TRBD2 as a possible D gene (6 bases). CDR1 is MNHEY, CDR2 SVGAGI, per germline. The CDR3 runs to 14 residues. The V gene lost 0 bases and the J gene lost 3 bases, with 9 bases spanning the gap.